This TCR beta chain came from a study of T-cell memory formation after mild COVID-19 (dated by TCRdb to the early 2020s). For the wider study: TCR sequence clusters from the two donors were found to be largely donor specific. In a couple of donors, T-cell clones that expanded and contracted after mild COVID-19 were followed by sequencing TCRalpha and TCRbeta repertoires longitudinally. Two young, previously healthy adult volunteers, one female and one male, were included in the cohort.

Sequencing relied on an Illumina NovaSeq 6000. cDNA libraries for TCRalpha and TCRbeta were prepared by 5'RACE using constant-segment primers, with sample barcodes and unique molecular identifiers added. Trizol reagent was used to extract RNA from every sample. Libraries were amplified in two PCR steps, with a second sample barcode and Illumina TruSeq adapters added in the second step. Sequencing of the libraries was done on an Illumina NovaSeq, producing 2 x 150 bp paired-end reads. The original methods were these. Reads were demultiplexed and collapsed into UMI-guided consensus sequences with migec v1.2.7. Using mixcr v2.1.11, the UMI consensuses were aligned to TRA and TRB V and J templates and assembled into clonotypes. Expanded or contracted clonotypes were those called significant by both edgeR and NoisET, with noise models trained on biological replicates. For edgeR calls, the cutoffs were a false discovery rate-adjusted p below 0.01 and a log2 fold-change threshold of 1. As an exploratory analysis of dynamics, PCA with hierarchical clustering was applied to max-normalized trajectories of the 1000 most abundant clonotypes. Separately sequenced CD4+ and CD8+ repertoires were used to assign a CD4 or CD8 phenotype to each responding clone. Clones were called with MiXCR by TCRdb after fastp trimmed the public reads at Q25, and only in-frame beta chains were retained. Rows with one shared CDR3 protein collapse into an entry with the most common genes and DNA. What appears here as the V and J calls and clone size reflects TCRdb's work, not the paper's. This sample lists approximately 340,000 distinct CDR3 sequences; about an eighth were detected once. The ten largest account for about a fifth of the sample.

PBMCs were isolated by Ficoll-Paque density gradient centrifugation. The research as a whole found: Balanced CD4/CD8 phenotypes were observed for clones contracting from day 15 to 85, whereas a bias towards CD4+ was observed for a second wave of clones expanding from day 15 to 37. Contracting CD4+ clones were found mainly in CM and EM memory subsets, while CD8+ clones were enriched in EMRA. The detection of some responding clones in pre-infection memory suggests that pre-existing cross-reactive memory T cells joined the SARS-CoV-2 response. SARS-CoV-2 specificity was not confirmed for the second-wave clones peaking on day 37. Only a couple of mild cases were covered by the study, and larger cohorts that include severe cases with pre-infection samples were considered necessary.

The junction shows trimming of 5 bases on V and 1 base on J, and the gene matches do not reach 2 bases of it. Based on the germline V gene, the CDR1 and CDR2 sequences are ENHRY and SYGVKD. CDR3 length: 15 amino acids, cysteine to phenylalanine. The only DNA kept is the CDR3, 45 bases in frame from the first base. Points on this clonotype: Its antigen remains unidentified. Base quality data are lacking; no much larger clone is found one base away.

This TCR derives from a man aged 18 to 30 who had mild COVID-19 (a few samples of this study predate the infection). The sample titles of this study are shuffled in the database, so cell type and time point are left out; the donor was told from shared clones. The sample taken for sequencing was PBMCs or a T cell subset sorted from them (not recorded which). Rearrangement joined TRBV10-3 to TRBJ2-5; 12 nucleotides in the junction match TRBD2. CDR3 sequence: CAISRLAGAQETQYF. The nucleotide sequence reads TGTGCCATCAGTCGACTAGCGGGGGCCCAAGAGACCCAGTACTTC.